Listed below are T cell receptor beta chains from one sample, sequenced in a study of shared clonotypes between healthy human individuals. Sequenced by immunoSEQ multiplex PCR; TCRdb stores in-frame clones only, minus some. The sample carries about 230,000 clones, 50% to 75% recorded once. Material: memory CD4+ T cells sorted from blood. The receptors were sampled from a man under 40 in good health. Each CDR3 is given with its conserved first and last residue. The D gene is left open where the match is weak. Size is stated for part of the rows, as once, few or many counts, or as a class when the clone is expanded.

CDR3 DNA	CDR3 protein	clone size	V gene	J gene	D gene
TGTGCCAGCAGCTTTTTCGGGAAAGATACGCAGTATTTT	CASSFFGKDTQYF	-	TRBV5-6	TRBJ2-3	-
TGTGCCAGCTCACCAGGTAGTACCGGGGAGCTGTTTTTT	CASSPGSTGELFF	-	TRBV18	TRBJ2-2	-
TGTGCCAGCAGCTTACTGGTCGGCGGCCTGGGCTACACCTTC	CASSLLVGGLGYTF	-	TRBV7-9	TRBJ1-2	-
TGCGCCAGCAGCTCTTGGGGAGCGGGCACAGATACGCAGTATTTT	CASSSWGAGTDTQYF	-	TRBV5-1	TRBJ2-3	-
TGTGCCAGCAGCTTATCGACCGTCAATGAGCAGTTCTTC	CASSLSTVNEQFF	few	TRBV7-3	TRBJ2-1	-
TGTGCCAGCAGCTCCCGGACGGGGACAGATACGCAGTATTTT	CASSSRTGTDTQYF	-	TRBV9	TRBJ2-3	-
TGCAGCGTTGAGCAAGGGGCCGGCATTCAGTACTTC	CSVEQGAGIQYF	-	TRBV29-1	TRBJ2-4	-
TGTGCCAGCAGCTTAAATTGGGGCTTCTCCTACGAGCAGTACTTC	CASSLNWGFSYEQYF	-	TRBV7-6	TRBJ2-7	-
TGTGCCAGCAGTTTCCAGGGGGCGTTATACGAGCAGTACTTC	CASSFQGALYEQYF	few	TRBV27	TRBJ2-7	TRBD1
TGCAGCGTTGAATGGGGGCCTGCACGCTACACCTTC	CSVEWGPARYTF	few	TRBV29-1	TRBJ1-2	-
TGTGCCAGCAGCTTAGATGCTAGCACAGATACGCAGTATTTT	CASSLDASTDTQYF	-	TRBV7-2	TRBJ2-3	-
TGCGCCAGCAGCCAAGATCGGATAAGCTATGGCTACACCTTC	CASSQDRISYGYTF	many	TRBV4-3	TRBJ1-2	-
TGTGCCAGCAGCTTACCTCGGGGGCTCAGCGGGGAGACCCAGTACTTC	CASSLPRGLSGETQYF	once	TRBV7-2	TRBJ2-5	-
TGTGCCAGCAGACCGGGGGGAGGATTCTATGGCTACACCTTC	CASRPGGGFYGYTF	-	TRBV27	TRBJ1-2	-
TGCGCCAGCAGCCAAGAGGGGTCCTTAACAGGGGATGAGCAGTTCTTC	CASSQEGSLTGDEQFF	-	TRBV4-1	TRBJ2-1	TRBD1
TGTGCCAGCAGTTTTTGGACAGGGACGGACACTGAAGCTTTCTTT	CASSFWTGTDTEAFF	few	TRBV27	TRBJ1-1	TRBD1
TGTGCCAGCTCACCACCGGGGCGGTCGAACACCGGGGAGCTGTTTTTT	CASSPPGRSNTGELFF	-	TRBV18	TRBJ2-2	-
TGTGCCAGCAATCCTCGGGACATAGCTTCCACAGATACGCAGTATTTT	CASNPRDIASTDTQYF	-	TRBV2	TRBJ2-3	-
TGTGCCAGCAGCTTGGGGCCGGGGAATAACTATGGCTACACCTTC	CASSLGPGNNYGYTF	-	TRBV5-5	TRBJ1-2	-
TGTGCCAGCAGCTTAGCCCGGGCAGGGCATAATGAGCAGTTCTTC	CASSLARAGHNEQFF	-	TRBV7-9	TRBJ2-1	-
TGTGCCAGCAGCACACTACCGACAGGGCCTGGCGAGCAGTACTTC	CASSTLPTGPGEQYF	few	TRBV6-4	TRBJ2-7	TRBD1
TGTGCCAGCAGTTTATTTCCAGGGGTCGGCACTGGGGCCAACGTCCTGACTTTC	CASSLFPGVGTGANVLTF	few	TRBV28	TRBJ2-6	-
TGTGTCACAGCCTCGGGGCAAAACTATGGCTACACCTTC	CVTASGQNYGYTF	many	TRBV2	TRBJ1-2	-
TGTGCCAGCTCAACGGACGAGAACACTGAAGTTTTCTTT	CASSTDENTEVFF	-	TRBV18	TRBJ1-1	-
TGTGCCAGCAGCTCGGATTGGGGGACCTACGAGCAGTACTTC	CASSSDWGTYEQYF	few	TRBV13	TRBJ2-7	-
TGCGCCAGCAGTAGTCTCGCGGGAGGTTCCGCAGATACGCAGTATTTT	CASSSLAGGSADTQYF	few	TRBV5-1	TRBJ2-3	TRBD2
TGTGCCAGCAGCTTAGAGGGGGCCGAGACCCAGTACTTC	CASSLEGAETQYF	-	TRBV7-7	TRBJ2-5	TRBD1
TGTGCCAGCTCACCGGGACAGTCCAACATTCAGTACTTC	CASSPGQSNIQYF	-	TRBV18	TRBJ2-4	TRBD1
TGTGCCAGCAGCTTAGAGCCCCCTGGCCGGTACACTGAAGCTTTCTTT	CASSLEPPGRYTEAFF	once	TRBV11-2	TRBJ1-1	-
TGTGCCAGTAGTATCAGTTTGGGGCGGTCTTTCTTT	CASSISLGRSFF	-	TRBV19	TRBJ1-1	-
TGTGCCAGCTCACCCAGTTCAGGGGGGAGTGATACGCAGTATTTT	CASSPSSGGSDTQYF	-	TRBV18	TRBJ2-3	-
TGTGCCAGCGGCGATACGAGCTCCTACAATGAGCAGTTCTTC	CASGDTSSYNEQFF	-	TRBV7-9	TRBJ2-1	-
TGTGCCAGCACCAACTTAAGGGATAACTATGGCTACACCTTC	CASTNLRDNYGYTF	-	TRBV5-8	TRBJ1-2	-
TGTGCCAGCTCACCACCCGAGTGGGATACGCAGTATTTT	CASSPPEWDTQYF	-	TRBV18	TRBJ2-3	-
TGTGCCAGCAGGACAGGAATTCTCGATGGCTACACCTTC	CASRTGILDGYTF	-	TRBV6-5	TRBJ1-2	-
TGTGCCACCAGAGACCCTAGCGGGAGGGCCTTGGAGCAGTTCTTC	CATRDPSGRALEQFF	few	TRBV15	TRBJ2-1	TRBD2
TGTGCCAGCCGGCCGAGGACAAACTCCTACGAGCAGTACTTC	CASRPRTNSYEQYF	-	TRBV19	TRBJ2-7	-
TGTGCCAGCAGCGTAGGATTAGGGTTCGACACCGGGGAGCTGTTTTTT	CASSVGLGFDTGELFF	-	TRBV9	TRBJ2-2	-
TGTGCCAGCAGTCGGAGCAACAGGGGGCGCGTAGCAGATACGCAGTATTTT	CASSRSNRGRVADTQYF	-	TRBV27	TRBJ2-3	TRBD1
TGCAGTGCTAGTAAGTCCGAGCAGTACTTC	CSASKSEQYF	-	TRBV20-1	TRBJ2-7	-
TGTGCCATCAGTGAGAGGGCAGAGGTGGTGGTCTACGAGCAGTACTTC	CAISERAEVVVYEQYF	-	TRBV10-3	TRBJ2-7	-
TGCGCCAGCAGTGACTTTACCACCTACGAGCAGTACTTC	CASSDFTTYEQYF	once	TRBV10-2	TRBJ2-7	-
TGTGCCAGCAGCTTAGCGACGAGTACTCGCGAGCAGTACTTC	CASSLATSTREQYF	-	TRBV11-3	TRBJ2-7	-
TGTGCCAGCAGCTTGGAGCGGAGGGGGGGCACAGATACGCAGTATTTT	CASSLERRGGTDTQYF	-	TRBV5-6	TRBJ2-3	-
TGTGCCAGCAGTTCCGGCTATTATGGCTACACCTTC	CASSSGYYGYTF	few	TRBV28	TRBJ1-2	-
TGTGCCAGCAAAGCCAGGACAGGAGACTACGAGCAGTACTTC	CASKARTGDYEQYF	few	TRBV2	TRBJ2-7	TRBD1
TGTGCCAGCAGTGTAGCGGGAGGATGGAATGAGCAGTTCTTC	CASSVAGGWNEQFF	-	TRBV2	TRBJ2-1	TRBD2